What follows are 7 T cell receptor beta chains derived from one specimen sequenced in a study of cytomegalovirus exposure and HLA in healthy donors. The primer mix had 60 Vbeta and 13 Jbeta primers. Data came from immunoSEQ multiplex PCR; TCRdb stores just in-frame clones and leaves some out. The table includes around 100,000 clones, 65% to 90% detected once. The specimen sequenced was PBMCs. These receptors were obtained from a woman under 30 in good health and CMV-seronegative.

This clone was detected a few times. The chain is built from TRBV6-5 and TRBJ2-6; no reliable D call. V was clipped by 0 bases and J by 0 bases, with 6 bases between them. CDR1 is MNHEY and CDR2 is SVGAGI in the germline V gene. The CDR3 runs 16 residues. The CDR3: CASSYSSSSGANVLTF. The CDR3 DNA reads as TGTGCCAGCAGTTACTCGTCCAGCTCTGGGGCCAACGTCCTGACTTTC.

V is TRBV25-1 and J is TRBJ2-1; D is possibly TRBD2 (5 bases). Trimming cost V 2 bases and J 9 bases, with 26 bases left between them. CDR1 is MGHDK, CDR2 SYGVNS, per germline. This CDR3 has 18 amino acids. In DNA form, the CDR3 reads TGTGCCAGCAGTGAAGGGTTGGGATTTTCACTAGGATGGGGTGAGCAGTTCTTC. Translation: CASSEGLGFSLGWGEQFF.

This chain uses TRBV29-1 with TRBJ1-2; no firm D call. Looked up from germline, CDR1 is SQVTM and CDR2 is ANQGSEA. The CDR3 consists of 14 residues. Deletions cut 3 bases from V and 3 bases from J, with 14 bases between. Here the CDR3 DNA reads TGCAGCGTTGACAAGTTAAGAGGTGACTATGGCTACACCTTC. It yields the protein CSVDKLRGDYGYTF.

The CDR3 sequence is CASSLTSGRDNEQFF. The CDR3 DNA reads TGTGCCAGCAGCCTGACTAGCGGACGGGACAATGAGCAGTTCTTC. The genes are TRBV28 and TRBJ2-1, with 9 bases fitting TRBD2. CDR1 and CDR2 (germline): MDHEN, SYDVKM. The length of the CDR3 is 15 residues. The trim removed 6 bases at V and 5 bases at J, leaving 8 bases unmatched.

CDR3 residues: CASSRRQGKSYEQYF. DNA for the CDR3: TGTGCCAGCAGCCGAAGACAGGGGAAGTCCTACGAGCAGTACTTC. This sequence joins TRBV14 and TRBJ2-7; 8 positions agree with TRBD1. The CDR3 extends over 15 amino acids. Germline V gene lookup returns CDR1 SGHDN and CDR2 FVKESK. V lost 4 bases to trimming and J lost 1 base; unmatched junction nucleotides: 6. Based on the CDR3 plus reference TRBV14 and TRBJ2-7, the full variable domain is EAGVTQFPSHSVIEKGQTVTLRCDPISGHDNLYWYRRVMGKEIKFLLHFVKESKQDESGMPNNRFLAERTGGTYSTLKVQPAELEDSGVYFCASSRRQGKSYEQYFGPGTRLTVT.

DNA for the CDR3: TGCGCCAGCAGCTGGACCGGGACAGGGGCCTACGAGCAGTACTTC. Amino acids: CASSWTGTGAYEQYF. The chain carries TRBV5-1 and TRBJ2-7, with 10 bases identical to TRBD1. In germline, CDR1 is SGHRS, CDR2 YFSETQ. Germline trimming cut 3 bases from V and 2 bases from J; bases unmatched to any gene: 5. This CDR3 has 15 residues.

The gene calls are TRBV28 and TRBJ2-5; TRBD1 matches at 9 bases. J gave up 4 bases and V 6 bases, and 3 bases lay outside the gene matches. Germline V CDR1 and CDR2: MDHEN, SYDVKM. CDR3 length equals 13 residues. The CDR3: CASRGTGRETQYF. The CDR3 DNA reads TGTGCCAGCAGGGGGACAGGGAGAGAGACCCAGTACTTC.